This TCR beta chain was sequenced in a study of T-cell reconstitution after alpha-beta-depleted transplantation in children. Molecular barcoding with unique molecular identifiers was used for the TCRbeta library. TCRdb re-analysed the PCR reads in MiXCR, keeping a single row per CDR3 protein. Altogether about 610,000 distinct CDR3 sequences are present, about 10% being singletons, with the ten largest covering roughly 3.9%. CDR3 size: 17 residues. Germline CDR1 SGHTA, CDR2 FQGNSA. V trimming: 5 bases; J trimming: 2 bases; junction bases outside the gene matches: 10. The rearrangement joins TRBV7-2 to TRBJ2-1; 9 nucleotides line up with TRBD2. The sample here was PBMCs from the stem cell graft donor, taken from the stem cell graft. This sequence was found in a human donor who donated a stem cell graft to a child with acute myeloid leukemia. DNA for the CDR3: TGTGCCAGCAGCAATCCGGGACTAGCCCCCCCCTACAATGAGCAGTTCTTC. Translation: CASSNPGLAPPYNEQFF.